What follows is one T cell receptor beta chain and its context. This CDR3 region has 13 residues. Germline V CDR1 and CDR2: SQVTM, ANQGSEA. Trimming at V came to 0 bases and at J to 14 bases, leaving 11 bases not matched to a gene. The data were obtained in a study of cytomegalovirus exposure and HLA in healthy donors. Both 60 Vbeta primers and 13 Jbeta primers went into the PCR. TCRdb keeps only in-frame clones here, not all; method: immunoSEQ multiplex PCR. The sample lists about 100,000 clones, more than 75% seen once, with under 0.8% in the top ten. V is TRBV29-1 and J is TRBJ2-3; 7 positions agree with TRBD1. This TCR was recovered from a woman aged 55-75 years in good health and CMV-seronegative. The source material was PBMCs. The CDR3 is CSVEDPDRVLRYF. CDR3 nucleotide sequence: TGCAGCGTTGAAGATCCCGACAGGGTTTTGCGGTATTTT.